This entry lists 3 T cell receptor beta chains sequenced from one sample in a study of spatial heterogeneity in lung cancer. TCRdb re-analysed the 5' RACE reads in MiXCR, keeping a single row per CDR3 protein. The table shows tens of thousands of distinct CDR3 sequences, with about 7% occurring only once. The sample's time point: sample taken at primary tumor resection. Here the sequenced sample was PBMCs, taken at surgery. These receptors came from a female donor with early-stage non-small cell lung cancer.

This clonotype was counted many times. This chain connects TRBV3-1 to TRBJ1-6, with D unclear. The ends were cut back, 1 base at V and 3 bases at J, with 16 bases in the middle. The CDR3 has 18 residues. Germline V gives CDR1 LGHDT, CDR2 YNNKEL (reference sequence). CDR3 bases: TGTGCCAGCAGCCAAGGCCCGACGGTGATCCTCTATAATTCACCCCTCCACTTT. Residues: CASSQGPTVILYNSPLHF.

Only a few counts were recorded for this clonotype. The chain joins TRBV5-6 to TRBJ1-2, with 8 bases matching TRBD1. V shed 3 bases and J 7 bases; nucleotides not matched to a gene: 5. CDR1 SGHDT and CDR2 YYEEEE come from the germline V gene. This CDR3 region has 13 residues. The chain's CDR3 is CASSSGTGIGYTF. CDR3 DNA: TGTGCCAGCAGCTCCGGGACAGGAATTGGCTACACCTTC.

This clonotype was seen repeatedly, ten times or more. The CDR3 DNA follows: TGTGCCAGCAGTGATGACTATGGCTACACCTTC. Its translation: CASSDDYGYTF. The chain links TRBV2 to TRBJ1-2; D is unresolved. Germline CDR1 is SNHLY and CDR2 is FYNNEI. Trimming took off 3 bases at V and 3 bases at J, with 2 bases between the two ends. The CDR3 contains 11 residues.